These T cell receptor beta chains were read from a single sample in a study of T cell responses to AZD1222 COVID-19 vaccine. TCRdb keeps only in-frame clones here, not all; method: immunoSEQ multiplex PCR. The repertoire holds about 100,000 clones, with roughly nine tenths as singletons. This specimen was peripheral blood, taken on day 0 of AZD1222 vaccination. The receptors were gathered from an adult in good health. Both conserved end residues are part of each CDR3. Fields, in order: V gene, clone size, D gene, J gene, CDR3 DNA, CDR3 protein. D genes are given only for firm matches. A clone size is listed for some rows: how often the clone was seen (once, few, many), or a class if it is expanded.

V: TRBV5-1
size: NA
D: NA
J: TRBJ1-2
DNA: TGCGCCAGCAGCTTGAGGGGGGTCTCTCAAGGCTACACCTTC
CDR3: CASSLRGVSQGYTF

V: TRBV12-2
size: few
D: NA
J: TRBJ2-1
DNA: TGTGCAAGTCGCTTAGAATTCACCAGCGGCAGGTTCTTC
CDR3: CASRLEFTSGRFF

V: TRBV5-1
size: NA
D: NA
J: TRBJ2-7
DNA: TGCGCCAGCAGCTTGGATGGAGGGCGGTCGTACGAGCAGTACTTC
CDR3: CASSLDGGRSYEQYF

V: TRBV12-3/TRBV12-4
size: NA
D: TRBD1
J: TRBJ1-2
DNA: TGTGCCAGCAGTTCTAGACAGGGTGTTGGCTACACCTTC
CDR3: CASSSRQGVGYTF

V: TRBV5-4
size: NA
D: TRBD2
J: TRBJ2-7
DNA: TGTGCCAGCAGCGTATCTAGCGGAGGTTACGGGCAGTACTTC
CDR3: CASSVSSGGYGQYF

V: TRBV27
size: NA
D: TRBD1
J: TRBJ1-5
DNA: TGTGCCAGCAGCTTGGGACAGGGGATCAATCAGCCCCAGCATTTT
CDR3: CASSLGQGINQPQHF

V: TRBV10-3
size: NA
D: TRBD1
J: TRBJ1-2
DNA: TGTGCCATCGCACCGGGACAGGGAATCCATAACTATGGCTACACCTTC
CDR3: CAIAPGQGIHNYGYTF

V: TRBV12-3/TRBV12-4
size: NA
D: NA
J: TRBJ2-7
DNA: TGTGCCATCTCACGGGGATACGAGCAGTACTTC
CDR3: CAISRGYEQYF

V: TRBV5-6
size: NA
D: NA
J: TRBJ2-7
DNA: TGTGCCAGCAGCCCCCCAGGCGAGGCTCAGTACTTC
CDR3: CASSPPGEAQYF

V: TRBV5-1
size: NA
D: NA
J: TRBJ2-7
DNA: TGCGCCAGCAGCTTTCGGCAGGGAGTTCGGAACGAGCAGTACTTC
CDR3: CASSFRQGVRNEQYF

V: TRBV5-1
size: NA
D: NA
J: TRBJ1-1
DNA: TGCGCCAGCAGCTTGGGAGGGGCCGGGGACACTGAAGCTTTCTTT
CDR3: CASSLGGAGDTEAFF

V: TRBV19
size: NA
D: TRBD2
J: TRBJ2-1
DNA: TGTGCCAGTACGGGCGGGAGGGGGCTAAGGGATGAGCAGTTCTTC
CDR3: CASTGGRGLRDEQFF

V: TRBV11-3
size: NA
D: NA
J: TRBJ2-3
DNA: TGTGCCAGCAGCTTAGGGCTAGGAGATACGCAGTATTTT
CDR3: CASSLGLGDTQYF

V: TRBV6-5
size: NA
D: NA
J: TRBJ1-1
DNA: TGTGCCAGCAGTACACAGAACACTGAAGCTTTCTTT
CDR3: CASSTQNTEAFF

V: TRBV9
size: NA
D: NA
J: TRBJ1-2
DNA: TGTGCCAGCAGCGTAGGAGCTGGCTACACCTTC
CDR3: CASSVGAGYTF

V: TRBV5-6
size: NA
D: TRBD1
J: TRBJ2-7
DNA: TGTGCCAGCAGCTCGTCGACCGGGACAGAGCCCTACGAGCAGTACTTC
CDR3: CASSSSTGTEPYEQYF

V: TRBV19
size: NA
D: TRBD1
J: TRBJ1-3
DNA: TGTGCCAGTAGTAGAACCGCGGGACAGGGCAGAAACACCATATATTTT
CDR3: CASSRTAGQGRNTIYF

V: TRBV9
size: NA
D: TRBD1
J: TRBJ1-1
DNA: TGTGCCAGCAGCGGGGCAGGGGGGACTGAAGCTTTCTTT
CDR3: CASSGAGGTEAFF

V: TRBV28
size: NA
D: NA
J: TRBJ2-7
DNA: TGTGCCAGCAGTTTTAGCGCTGCCTCCTACGAGCAGTACTTC
CDR3: CASSFSAASYEQYF

V: TRBV7-9
size: many
D: NA
J: TRBJ1-6
DNA: TGTGCCAGCAGCTTAGGTTTGGGCAATTCACCCCTCCACTTT
CDR3: CASSLGLGNSPLHF

V: TRBV18
size: NA
D: TRBD1
J: TRBJ1-2
DNA: TGTGCCAGCTCACCAACTACAGGGGGGGAAGGCTACACCTTC
CDR3: CASSPTTGGEGYTF

V: TRBV30
size: NA
D: NA
J: TRBJ1-4
DNA: TGTGCCAGCAGAGACATTACTAATGAAAAACTGTTTTTT
CDR3: CASRDITNEKLFF

V: TRBV19
size: NA
D: NA
J: TRBJ2-7
DNA: TGTGCCAGTAGTATTCGGCCCGACTACGAGCAGTACTTC
CDR3: CASSIRPDYEQYF

V: TRBV6-5
size: NA
D: TRBD1
J: TRBJ1-2
DNA: TGTGCCTCACGATGGGACAGGGGGAACTATGGCTACACCTTC
CDR3: CASRWDRGNYGYTF

V: TRBV3-1/TRBV3-2
size: NA
D: TRBD2
J: TRBJ2-7
DNA: TGTGCCAGCAGCCACAGCGGGGGAGGTGCTTACTACGAGCAGTACTTC
CDR3: CASSHSGGGAYYEQYF

V: TRBV5-1
size: NA
D: NA
J: TRBJ2-2
DNA: TGCGCCAGCAGCTTGGACACGAACACCGGGGAGCTGTTTTTT
CDR3: CASSLDTNTGELFF

V: TRBV5-6
size: NA
D: NA
J: TRBJ1-4
DNA: TGTGCCAGCAGCTCCTGGGTACTTAATGAAAAACTGTTTTTT
CDR3: CASSSWVLNEKLFF

V: TRBV6-5
size: NA
D: NA
J: TRBJ1-2
DNA: TGTGCCAGCAGCGGGGGGGCTAACTATGGCTACACCTTC
CDR3: CASSGGANYGYTF

V: TRBV24-1
size: NA
D: TRBD1
J: TRBJ2-7
DNA: TGTGCCACCAGTGATTCACTAACAACGGGACAGGCACCTTACGAGCAGTACTTC
CDR3: CATSDSLTTGQAPYEQYF

V: TRBV29-1
size: NA
D: NA
J: TRBJ2-2
DNA: TGCAGCGGAGACTACGGAGGGACCGGGGAGCTGTTTTTT
CDR3: CSGDYGGTGELFF

V: TRBV11-2
size: NA
D: NA
J: TRBJ1-6
DNA: TGTGCCAGCAGCTTATCATTTGGTCCGAATTCACCCCTCCACTTT
CDR3: CASSLSFGPNSPLHF

V: TRBV24-1
size: NA
D: NA
J: TRBJ2-1
DNA: TGTGCCACCAGTAAGGCCTCCTACAATGAGCAGTTCTTC
CDR3: CATSKASYNEQFF

V: TRBV2
size: medium-sized
D: NA
J: TRBJ2-1
DNA: TGTGCCAGCAGTCGGGACGACCCTGCCTACAATGAGCAGTTCTTC
CDR3: CASSRDDPAYNEQFF

V: TRBV29-1
size: NA
D: TRBD2
J: TRBJ2-7
DNA: TGCAGCGTTATGACTAGCCCTCCCTACGAGCAGTACTTC
CDR3: CSVMTSPPYEQYF

V: TRBV7-8
size: NA
D: TRBD1
J: TRBJ2-7
DNA: TGTGCCAGCAGTCGGACAGGTCTCTATGAGCAGTACTTC
CDR3: CASSRTGLYEQYF

V: TRBV19
size: NA
D: NA
J: TRBJ1-6
DNA: TGTGCCAGTAGCATATTAGAAGGCGTCACCCTCCACTTT
CDR3: CASSILEGVTLHF

V: TRBV9
size: NA
D: TRBD1
J: TRBJ1-2
DNA: TGTGCCAGCAGAGATAAAAGTCCAGGGGGCGTCTATGGCTACACCTTC
CDR3: CASRDKSPGGVYGYTF

V: TRBV9
size: NA
D: NA
J: TRBJ1-4
DNA: TGTGCCAGCAGCGTAGCTGCGGGGGCAACTAATGAAAAACTGTTTTTT
CDR3: CASSVAAGATNEKLFF

V: TRBV28
size: NA
D: NA
J: TRBJ1-1
DNA: TGTGCCAGCAGTTTAAGGGAGGGCAGGGGTAAAGCTTTCTTT
CDR3: CASSLREGRGKAFF

V: TRBV11-2
size: NA
D: NA
J: TRBJ2-6
DNA: TGTGCCAGCACCTTACACTCGTCTGGGGCCAACGTCCTGACTTTC
CDR3: CASTLHSSGANVLTF

V: TRBV5-1
size: NA
D: TRBD2
J: TRBJ2-1
DNA: TGCGCCAGCAGCTTGCCTAGCGGGAGCTTCTCCAATGAGCAGTTCTTC
CDR3: CASSLPSGSFSNEQFF

V: TRBV19
size: NA
D: NA
J: TRBJ2-3
DNA: TGTGCCAGTAGCCAGGGCCGCACAGATACGCAGTATTTT
CDR3: CASSQGRTDTQYF

V: TRBV5-1
size: NA
D: NA
J: TRBJ1-5
DNA: TGCGCCAGCAGCTTGGATGGCAGTAATCAGCCCCAGCATTTT
CDR3: CASSLDGSNQPQHF

V: TRBV2
size: NA
D: TRBD2
J: TRBJ2-3
DNA: TGTGCCAGCACAGGACTAGCGGGAGGGCCGGGTACGCAGTATTTT
CDR3: CASTGLAGGPGTQYF

V: TRBV28
size: NA
D: NA
J: TRBJ1-1
DNA: TGTGCCAGCAGTGCCGTAGCGAACACTGAAGCTTTCTTT
CDR3: CASSAVANTEAFF

V: TRBV5-4
size: NA
D: TRBD2
J: TRBJ2-1
DNA: TGTGCCAGTGCTAGCGGGAGTCAAAATGAGCAGTTCTTC
CDR3: CASASGSQNEQFF

V: TRBV21-1
size: NA
D: NA
J: TRBJ1-6
DNA: TGTGCCAGCAGGCCGTGGGGATTTTCACCCCTCCACTTT
CDR3: CASRPWGFSPLHF

V: TRBV5-1
size: NA
D: NA
J: TRBJ2-7
DNA: TGCGCCAGCAGCTTGGGCCTAGATTTGGGCGAGCAGTACTTC
CDR3: CASSLGLDLGEQYF

V: TRBV7-9
size: NA
D: NA
J: TRBJ2-5
DNA: TGTGCCAGCAGCTCACGACTAGACCTACAAGAGACCCAGTACTTC
CDR3: CASSSRLDLQETQYF

V: TRBV12-5
size: NA
D: NA
J: TRBJ1-4
DNA: TGTGCTAGTGGCCCTGGGCGGGGAGGGGAAAAACTGTTTTTT
CDR3: CASGPGRGGEKLFF

V: TRBV29-1
size: NA
D: TRBD1
J: TRBJ1-2
DNA: TGCAGCGCAGGACAGGTTAACTATGGCTACACCTTC
CDR3: CSAGQVNYGYTF

V: TRBV6-5
size: once
D: NA
J: TRBJ1-2
DNA: TGTGCCAGCAGTCAAAGCGGAGGAGAAGTACACGGCTACACCTTC
CDR3: CASSQSGGEVHGYTF

V: TRBV19
size: NA
D: TRBD2
J: TRBJ2-3
DNA: TGTGCCAGTAGCTTGGGACTAGCTTGGTCAGATACGCAGTATTTT
CDR3: CASSLGLAWSDTQYF